This T cell receptor (beta chain) stems from a study of blood T cells in healthy people across ages. Overall study: For every two T cells, template switching captured about one barcoded beta molecule.

Next came a second PCR, run for about 6 to 11 cycles, which used a sample-barcoded 5' primer along with a J-beta primer mix. TCRdb analysed the 5' RACE reads with MiXCR anew, one entry per CDR3 protein. This table holds fewer than 2,000,000 distinct CDR3 sequences, about two fifths found once. Losses at the gene ends were 1 base for V and 8 bases for J; bases not matched to a gene: 6. The CDR3 has 15 residues. Germline lookup yields CDR1 SGHTA and CDR2 FQGNSA. The amount of total RNA extracted per sample was at least 6 micrograms. This sequence was found in a human donor in good health. V gene TRBV7-2 combines with J gene TRBJ1-4, with 8 bases lining up with TRBD1. Sequencing input: blood. In DNA, the CDR3 is TGTGCCAGCAGCTTAGGGTCAGGGGGCCGGGAAAAACTGTTTTTT. It is translated as CASSLGSGGREKLFF.